The entry that follows covers one T cell receptor (beta chain) sequence. Antigen unknown. The CDR3 extends 3 residues past the end of the read, so its final part is completed from the germline J gene. This CDR3 spans 19 amino acids. Per germline, CDR1 MNHNS and CDR2 SASEGT. V dropped 0 bases and J dropped 4; count of bases not matched to a gene: 13. The sample belongs to a study of T cells in women clearing cervical HPV infection. Study-level results: TRBV6-7 abundance was lower in cases than controls (around 0.11% versus 0.16%). Effector/memory and HPV-specific T cells were not isolated, and association timing is unknown.

Genomic DNA, averaging roughly 1,200 ng per sample, yielded TCR beta CDR3 via immunoSEQ. Clones were sequenced by immunoSEQ multiplex PCR, and TCRdb holds only the in-frame ones, with some missing. Recorded for this sample: 45,000 to 55,000 clones. Sequences were obtained from blood buffy coat. The receptor comes from a woman between 18 and 70 years old with a cervical HPV16 infection that either progressed to CIN3+ or cleared (not recorded which). This chain joins TRBV6-1 and TRBJ2-2; 8 bases line up with TRBD1. The chain's CDR3 is CASSEAGVRDRFSTGELFF. The CDR3 DNA, read in part, is TGTGCCAGCAGTGAAGCTGGTGTTCGGGACAGGTTTTCCACCGGGGAG.